The present T cell receptor beta chain was sequenced within a study of T cells in Graves' hyperthyroidism and ophthalmopathy. Study overall: Peripheral blood sampling occurred at initial diagnosis, before any treatment.

RNA transcripts yielded amplified TCR beta CDR3 regions. A set of HTBI primers served as the primers for a first-round RT-PCR of the TCR CDR3. TCRdb independently ran MiXCR on the multiplex PCR reads; one entry per CDR3 protein. The sample records 600,000 to 700,000 distinct CDR3 sequences, under 15% being singletons. Diagnostic assessment was based on clinical symptoms, serum thyroxine and TRAb, thyroid ultrasound and orbital computed tomography. This clonotype was detected ten times or more. The sample comprised blood. This sequence originates from a woman aged 40 to 50 with Graves' ophthalmopathy.

CDR3 sequence (DNA): TGTGCCAGCAGCTTAGCGCTAGCGGTCCAAGAGACCCAGTACTTC. Its translation: CASSLALAVQETQYF. The gene calls are TRBV11-1 and TRBJ2-5, with 7 bases identical to TRBD2. V gave up 0 bases and J gave up 1 base; unmatched junction bases: 2. The CDR3 covers 15 residues. CDR1 SGHAT and CDR2 FQDESV come from the germline V gene (reference sequence).